This TCR beta chain comes out of a study of cytomegalovirus exposure and HLA in healthy donors. The PCR was carried out with 60 Vbeta primers and 13 Jbeta primers. Sequenced by immunoSEQ multiplex PCR; TCRdb stores in-frame clones only, minus some. The sample contains under 200,000 clones, about 13% of which appear only once. J gave up 3 bases and V 4 bases, and 7 bases lay outside the gene matches. The germline V gene encodes CDR1 SGHVS and CDR2 FQNEAQ. The CDR3 sequence is 16 residues long. The V call is TRBV7-8, the J call TRBJ2-2; 8 bases map to TRBD1. This sequence originates from a man over 45 in good health and CMV-seropositive. Sequencing input: PBMCs. The CDR3 bases are TGTGCCAGCAGCTCTACAGGGGGATCTGACACCGGGGAGCTGTTTTTT. As protein: CASSSTGGSDTGELFF. The variable domain in full, with the rest retrieved from reference TRBV7-8 and TRBJ2-2, is GAGVSQSPRYKVAKRGQDVALRCDPISGHVSLFWYQQALGQGPEFLTYFQNEAQLDKSGLPSDRFFAERPEGSVSTLKIQRTQQEDSAVYLCASSSTGGSDTGELFFGEGSRLTVL.